This TCR beta chain was recorded in a study of blood T cell repertoires in COVID-19. Germline values: CDR1 LNHDA, CDR2 SQIVND (reference sequence). The CDR3 contains 16 residues. The trim removed 9 bases at V and 3 bases at J, leaving 10 bases unmatched. TCRdb's table, derived via immunoSEQ multiplex PCR, lists solely in-frame clones and lacks some. The repertoire has approximately 140,000 clones, around 81% of them found once; the top ten carry around 1.6%. The chain links TRBV19 to TRBJ2-1, with 11 positions matching TRBD2. The clonotype originates from a human donor in a cohort sampled during active COVID-19. Sequencing input: peripheral blood. Here the CDR3 reads CASRKGGTSGYNEQFF. The CDR3 nucleotides are TGTGCCAGCCGAAAGGGGGGGACTAGCGGCTACAATGAGCAGTTCTTC.